This T cell receptor (beta chain) was identified in a study of control samples from healthy donors and cancer patients. In this sample, this clone turned up once. This CDR3 region has 14 residues. J lost 7 bases, V lost 4 bases, and 5 bases had no gene match. Germline CDR1 reads SGHTA; CDR2 reads FQGTGA. Method: immunoSEQ multiplex PCR; TCRdb's copy keeps in-frame clones and lacks some. Here the sample spans around 100,000 clones, approximately 84% being singletons. The chain links TRBV7-3 to TRBJ2-1; 9 bases agree with TRBD1. The source of this sequence is a woman aged 45-59 years in good health. Sample: blood. The CDR3 DNA reads TGTGCCAGCAGCTCCAACAGGGGGCGAAATGAGCAGTTCTTC. Its translation: CASSSNRGRNEQFF.